These T cell receptor beta chains were read from a single sample in a study of T cell responses to AZD1222 COVID-19 vaccine. Repertoires were generated with immunoSEQ multiplex PCR, while TCRdb's copy carries only in-frame clones and drops some. This sample yields around 110,000 clones, of which 80% to 90% are seen a single time; over 8.5% belongs to the top ten. The sequencing used peripheral blood, collected on day 0 of AZD1222 vaccination. The receptors were sampled from an adult in good health. Each CDR3 is given with its conserved first and last residue. A D gene is named only where the DNA matches it firmly. Size is stated for part of the rows, as once, few or many counts, or as a class when the clone is expanded.

length | J | V | D | size | CDR3 | DNA
19 | TRBJ2-3 | TRBV7-2 | TRBD2 | NA | CASSSVGGALTSGPDTQYF | TGTGCCAGCAGCTCAGTTGGGGGGGCTCTGACTAGCGGACCGGATACGCAGTATTTT
14 | TRBJ2-2 | TRBV24-1 | TRBD1 | once | CATGQGKNTGELFF | TGTGCCACCGGACAGGGCAAGAACACCGGGGAGCTGTTTTTT
16 | TRBJ1-1 | TRBV5-4 | TRBD1 | NA | CASSRPGTDLNTEAFF | TGTGCCAGCAGCCGTCCCGGGACAGATTTGAACACTGAAGCTTTCTTT
14 | TRBJ2-7 | TRBV18 | TRBD1 | NA | CASSPAQGNYEQYF | TGTGCCAGCTCACCGGCACAGGGGAACTACGAGCAGTACTTC
16 | TRBJ1-1 | TRBV14 | NA | NA | CASSQVHSAIATEAFF | TGTGCCAGCAGCCAAGTCCACTCGGCCATCGCGACTGAAGCTTTCTTT
15 | TRBJ2-1 | TRBV24-1 | NA | once | CATSDRTSSYNEQFF | TGTGCCACTAGTGACAGGACTAGCTCCTACAATGAGCAGTTCTTC
17 | TRBJ1-2 | TRBV10-2 | TRBD1 | NA | CASSGGLQGALGYGYTF | TGCGCCAGCAGTGGGGGATTACAGGGGGCGTTAGGCTATGGCTACACCTTC
15 | TRBJ2-7 | TRBV4-3 | TRBD1 | NA | CASSHRTGGTYEQYF | TGCGCCAGCAGCCATCGGACAGGAGGTACCTACGAGCAGTACTTC
14 | TRBJ1-1 | TRBV5-5 | TRBD1 | NA | CASSPQGGNTEAFF | TGTGCCAGCAGTCCACAGGGGGGGAACACTGAAGCTTTCTTT
14 | TRBJ1-1 | TRBV15 | NA | NA | CATSRDPMNTEAFF | TGTGCCACCAGCAGAGATCCGATGAACACTGAAGCTTTCTTT
19 | TRBJ2-1 | TRBV27 | TRBD2 | NA | CASSLLLAGGGSSYNEQFF | TGTGCCAGCAGTTTACTACTAGCGGGAGGAGGGTCTTCCTACAATGAGCAGTTCTTC
16 | TRBJ1-3 | TRBV28 | TRBD1 | NA | CASSMRTGGFGNTIYF | TGTGCCAGCAGTATGCGGACAGGGGGATTTGGGAACACCATATATTTT
16 | TRBJ1-4 | TRBV4-3 | TRBD1 | NA | CASSQERRGPNEKLFF | TGCGCCAGCAGCCAAGAAAGGAGGGGGCCTAATGAAAAACTGTTTTTT
12 | TRBJ1-1 | TRBV4-2 | NA | NA | CASSPSVTEAFF | TGTGCCAGCAGCCCCTCAGTCACTGAAGCTTTCTTT
14 | TRBJ1-4 | TRBV10-3 | NA | NA | CAIRGDSAGEKLFF | TGTGCCATCAGGGGGGACTCGGCGGGTGAAAAACTGTTTTTT
13 | TRBJ2-7 | TRBV7-2 | TRBD1 | NA | CASSKDRSYEQYF | TGTGCCAGCAGCAAGGACAGGTCCTACGAGCAGTACTTC